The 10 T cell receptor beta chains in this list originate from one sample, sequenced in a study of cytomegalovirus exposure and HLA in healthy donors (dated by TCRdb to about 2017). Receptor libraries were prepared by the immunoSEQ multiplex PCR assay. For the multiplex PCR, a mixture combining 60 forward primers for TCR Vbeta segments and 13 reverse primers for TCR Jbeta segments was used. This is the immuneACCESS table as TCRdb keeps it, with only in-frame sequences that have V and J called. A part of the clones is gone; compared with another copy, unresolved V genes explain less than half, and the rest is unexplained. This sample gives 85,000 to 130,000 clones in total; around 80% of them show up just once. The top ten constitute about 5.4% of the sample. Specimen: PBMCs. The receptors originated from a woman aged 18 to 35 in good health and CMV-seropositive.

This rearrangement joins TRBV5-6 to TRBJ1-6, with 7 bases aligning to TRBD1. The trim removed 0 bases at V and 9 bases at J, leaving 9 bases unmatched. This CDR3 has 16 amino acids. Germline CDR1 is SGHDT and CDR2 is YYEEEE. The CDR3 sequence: CASSLAKGTVRSPLHF. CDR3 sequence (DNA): TGTGCCAGCAGCTTGGCCAAGGGGACAGTCCGTTCACCCCTCCACTTT.

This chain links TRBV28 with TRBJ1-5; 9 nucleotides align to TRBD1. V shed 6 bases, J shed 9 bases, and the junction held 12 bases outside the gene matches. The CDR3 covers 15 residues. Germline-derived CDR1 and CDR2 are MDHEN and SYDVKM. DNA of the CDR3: TGTGCCAGCAGGCCCGGGACAGGGTCAGGGCCGCCCCAGCATTTT. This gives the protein CASRPGTGSGPPQHF. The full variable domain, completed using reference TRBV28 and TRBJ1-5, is DVKVTQSSRYLVKRTGEKVFLECVQDMDHENMFWYRQDPGLGLRLIYFSYDVKMKEKGDIPEGYSVSREKKERFSLILESASTNQTSMYLCASRPGTGSGPPQHFGDGTRLSIL.

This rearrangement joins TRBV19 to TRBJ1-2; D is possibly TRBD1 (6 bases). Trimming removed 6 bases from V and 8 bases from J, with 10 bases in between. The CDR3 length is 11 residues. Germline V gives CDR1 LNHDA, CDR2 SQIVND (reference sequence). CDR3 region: CASSGQSGYTF. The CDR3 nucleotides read TGTGCCAGTAGCGGACAGTCCGGCTACACCTTC.

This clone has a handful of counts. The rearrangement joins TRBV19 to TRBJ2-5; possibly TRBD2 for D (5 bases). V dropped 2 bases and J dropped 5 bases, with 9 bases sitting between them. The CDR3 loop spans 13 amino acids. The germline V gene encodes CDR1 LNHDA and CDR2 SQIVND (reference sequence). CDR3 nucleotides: TGTGCCAGTAGTATAACTAGATTGGAGACCCAGTACTTC. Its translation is CASSITRLETQYF.

CDR3 protein: CAWSFGRAGFYEQYF. The CDR3 DNA sequence: TGTGCCTGGAGTTTCGGGAGGGCCGGGTTTTACGAGCAGTACTTC. The chain couples TRBV30 to TRBJ2-7; 8 bases are shared with TRBD2. From germline, CDR1 is GTSNPN and CDR2 SVGIG (reference sequence). The CDR3 totals 15 residues. V was clipped by 2 bases and J by 4 bases; unmatched bases: 10.

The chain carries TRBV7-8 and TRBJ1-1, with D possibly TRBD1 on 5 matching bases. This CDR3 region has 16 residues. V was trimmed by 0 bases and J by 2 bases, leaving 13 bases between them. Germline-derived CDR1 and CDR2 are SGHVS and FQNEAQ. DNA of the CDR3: TGTGCCAGCAGCTTAGCTAAGGGGCAGCCCAACACTGAAGCTTTCTTT. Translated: CASSLAKGQPNTEAFF.

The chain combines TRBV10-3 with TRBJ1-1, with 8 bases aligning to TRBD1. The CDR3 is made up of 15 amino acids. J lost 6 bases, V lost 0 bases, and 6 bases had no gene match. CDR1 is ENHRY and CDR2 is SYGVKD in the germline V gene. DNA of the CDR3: TGTGCCATCAGTGAGTCGGACAGGGCAGGCCCTGAAGCTTTCTTT. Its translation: CAISESDRAGPEAFF.

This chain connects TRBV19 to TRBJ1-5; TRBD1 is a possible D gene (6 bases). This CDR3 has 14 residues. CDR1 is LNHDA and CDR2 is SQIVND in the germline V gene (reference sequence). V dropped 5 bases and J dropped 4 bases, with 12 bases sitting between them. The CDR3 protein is CASSQDRINQPQHF. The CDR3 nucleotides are TGTGCCAGTAGTCAGGACAGAATTAATCAGCCCCAGCATTTT. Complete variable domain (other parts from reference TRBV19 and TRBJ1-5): DGGITQSPKYLFRKEGQNVTLSCEQNLNHDAMYWYRQDPGQGLRLIYYSQIVNDFQKGDIAEGYSVSREKKESFPLTVTSAQKNPTAFYLCASSQDRINQPQHFGDGTRLSIL.

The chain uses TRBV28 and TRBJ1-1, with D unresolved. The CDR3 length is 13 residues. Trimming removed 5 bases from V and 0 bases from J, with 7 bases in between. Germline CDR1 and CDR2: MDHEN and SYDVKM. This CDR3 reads CASSPEVNTEAFF. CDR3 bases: TGTGCCAGCAGTCCGGAGGTGAACACTGAAGCTTTCTTT.

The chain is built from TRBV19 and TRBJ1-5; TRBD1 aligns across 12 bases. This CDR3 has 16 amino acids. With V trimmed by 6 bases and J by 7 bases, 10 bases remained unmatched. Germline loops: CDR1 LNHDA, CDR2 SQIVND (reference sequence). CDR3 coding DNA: TGTGCCAGTAGGGGGGACAGGGGGCTTCTTCGGCAGCCCCAGCATTTT. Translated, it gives CASRGDRGLLRQPQHF.